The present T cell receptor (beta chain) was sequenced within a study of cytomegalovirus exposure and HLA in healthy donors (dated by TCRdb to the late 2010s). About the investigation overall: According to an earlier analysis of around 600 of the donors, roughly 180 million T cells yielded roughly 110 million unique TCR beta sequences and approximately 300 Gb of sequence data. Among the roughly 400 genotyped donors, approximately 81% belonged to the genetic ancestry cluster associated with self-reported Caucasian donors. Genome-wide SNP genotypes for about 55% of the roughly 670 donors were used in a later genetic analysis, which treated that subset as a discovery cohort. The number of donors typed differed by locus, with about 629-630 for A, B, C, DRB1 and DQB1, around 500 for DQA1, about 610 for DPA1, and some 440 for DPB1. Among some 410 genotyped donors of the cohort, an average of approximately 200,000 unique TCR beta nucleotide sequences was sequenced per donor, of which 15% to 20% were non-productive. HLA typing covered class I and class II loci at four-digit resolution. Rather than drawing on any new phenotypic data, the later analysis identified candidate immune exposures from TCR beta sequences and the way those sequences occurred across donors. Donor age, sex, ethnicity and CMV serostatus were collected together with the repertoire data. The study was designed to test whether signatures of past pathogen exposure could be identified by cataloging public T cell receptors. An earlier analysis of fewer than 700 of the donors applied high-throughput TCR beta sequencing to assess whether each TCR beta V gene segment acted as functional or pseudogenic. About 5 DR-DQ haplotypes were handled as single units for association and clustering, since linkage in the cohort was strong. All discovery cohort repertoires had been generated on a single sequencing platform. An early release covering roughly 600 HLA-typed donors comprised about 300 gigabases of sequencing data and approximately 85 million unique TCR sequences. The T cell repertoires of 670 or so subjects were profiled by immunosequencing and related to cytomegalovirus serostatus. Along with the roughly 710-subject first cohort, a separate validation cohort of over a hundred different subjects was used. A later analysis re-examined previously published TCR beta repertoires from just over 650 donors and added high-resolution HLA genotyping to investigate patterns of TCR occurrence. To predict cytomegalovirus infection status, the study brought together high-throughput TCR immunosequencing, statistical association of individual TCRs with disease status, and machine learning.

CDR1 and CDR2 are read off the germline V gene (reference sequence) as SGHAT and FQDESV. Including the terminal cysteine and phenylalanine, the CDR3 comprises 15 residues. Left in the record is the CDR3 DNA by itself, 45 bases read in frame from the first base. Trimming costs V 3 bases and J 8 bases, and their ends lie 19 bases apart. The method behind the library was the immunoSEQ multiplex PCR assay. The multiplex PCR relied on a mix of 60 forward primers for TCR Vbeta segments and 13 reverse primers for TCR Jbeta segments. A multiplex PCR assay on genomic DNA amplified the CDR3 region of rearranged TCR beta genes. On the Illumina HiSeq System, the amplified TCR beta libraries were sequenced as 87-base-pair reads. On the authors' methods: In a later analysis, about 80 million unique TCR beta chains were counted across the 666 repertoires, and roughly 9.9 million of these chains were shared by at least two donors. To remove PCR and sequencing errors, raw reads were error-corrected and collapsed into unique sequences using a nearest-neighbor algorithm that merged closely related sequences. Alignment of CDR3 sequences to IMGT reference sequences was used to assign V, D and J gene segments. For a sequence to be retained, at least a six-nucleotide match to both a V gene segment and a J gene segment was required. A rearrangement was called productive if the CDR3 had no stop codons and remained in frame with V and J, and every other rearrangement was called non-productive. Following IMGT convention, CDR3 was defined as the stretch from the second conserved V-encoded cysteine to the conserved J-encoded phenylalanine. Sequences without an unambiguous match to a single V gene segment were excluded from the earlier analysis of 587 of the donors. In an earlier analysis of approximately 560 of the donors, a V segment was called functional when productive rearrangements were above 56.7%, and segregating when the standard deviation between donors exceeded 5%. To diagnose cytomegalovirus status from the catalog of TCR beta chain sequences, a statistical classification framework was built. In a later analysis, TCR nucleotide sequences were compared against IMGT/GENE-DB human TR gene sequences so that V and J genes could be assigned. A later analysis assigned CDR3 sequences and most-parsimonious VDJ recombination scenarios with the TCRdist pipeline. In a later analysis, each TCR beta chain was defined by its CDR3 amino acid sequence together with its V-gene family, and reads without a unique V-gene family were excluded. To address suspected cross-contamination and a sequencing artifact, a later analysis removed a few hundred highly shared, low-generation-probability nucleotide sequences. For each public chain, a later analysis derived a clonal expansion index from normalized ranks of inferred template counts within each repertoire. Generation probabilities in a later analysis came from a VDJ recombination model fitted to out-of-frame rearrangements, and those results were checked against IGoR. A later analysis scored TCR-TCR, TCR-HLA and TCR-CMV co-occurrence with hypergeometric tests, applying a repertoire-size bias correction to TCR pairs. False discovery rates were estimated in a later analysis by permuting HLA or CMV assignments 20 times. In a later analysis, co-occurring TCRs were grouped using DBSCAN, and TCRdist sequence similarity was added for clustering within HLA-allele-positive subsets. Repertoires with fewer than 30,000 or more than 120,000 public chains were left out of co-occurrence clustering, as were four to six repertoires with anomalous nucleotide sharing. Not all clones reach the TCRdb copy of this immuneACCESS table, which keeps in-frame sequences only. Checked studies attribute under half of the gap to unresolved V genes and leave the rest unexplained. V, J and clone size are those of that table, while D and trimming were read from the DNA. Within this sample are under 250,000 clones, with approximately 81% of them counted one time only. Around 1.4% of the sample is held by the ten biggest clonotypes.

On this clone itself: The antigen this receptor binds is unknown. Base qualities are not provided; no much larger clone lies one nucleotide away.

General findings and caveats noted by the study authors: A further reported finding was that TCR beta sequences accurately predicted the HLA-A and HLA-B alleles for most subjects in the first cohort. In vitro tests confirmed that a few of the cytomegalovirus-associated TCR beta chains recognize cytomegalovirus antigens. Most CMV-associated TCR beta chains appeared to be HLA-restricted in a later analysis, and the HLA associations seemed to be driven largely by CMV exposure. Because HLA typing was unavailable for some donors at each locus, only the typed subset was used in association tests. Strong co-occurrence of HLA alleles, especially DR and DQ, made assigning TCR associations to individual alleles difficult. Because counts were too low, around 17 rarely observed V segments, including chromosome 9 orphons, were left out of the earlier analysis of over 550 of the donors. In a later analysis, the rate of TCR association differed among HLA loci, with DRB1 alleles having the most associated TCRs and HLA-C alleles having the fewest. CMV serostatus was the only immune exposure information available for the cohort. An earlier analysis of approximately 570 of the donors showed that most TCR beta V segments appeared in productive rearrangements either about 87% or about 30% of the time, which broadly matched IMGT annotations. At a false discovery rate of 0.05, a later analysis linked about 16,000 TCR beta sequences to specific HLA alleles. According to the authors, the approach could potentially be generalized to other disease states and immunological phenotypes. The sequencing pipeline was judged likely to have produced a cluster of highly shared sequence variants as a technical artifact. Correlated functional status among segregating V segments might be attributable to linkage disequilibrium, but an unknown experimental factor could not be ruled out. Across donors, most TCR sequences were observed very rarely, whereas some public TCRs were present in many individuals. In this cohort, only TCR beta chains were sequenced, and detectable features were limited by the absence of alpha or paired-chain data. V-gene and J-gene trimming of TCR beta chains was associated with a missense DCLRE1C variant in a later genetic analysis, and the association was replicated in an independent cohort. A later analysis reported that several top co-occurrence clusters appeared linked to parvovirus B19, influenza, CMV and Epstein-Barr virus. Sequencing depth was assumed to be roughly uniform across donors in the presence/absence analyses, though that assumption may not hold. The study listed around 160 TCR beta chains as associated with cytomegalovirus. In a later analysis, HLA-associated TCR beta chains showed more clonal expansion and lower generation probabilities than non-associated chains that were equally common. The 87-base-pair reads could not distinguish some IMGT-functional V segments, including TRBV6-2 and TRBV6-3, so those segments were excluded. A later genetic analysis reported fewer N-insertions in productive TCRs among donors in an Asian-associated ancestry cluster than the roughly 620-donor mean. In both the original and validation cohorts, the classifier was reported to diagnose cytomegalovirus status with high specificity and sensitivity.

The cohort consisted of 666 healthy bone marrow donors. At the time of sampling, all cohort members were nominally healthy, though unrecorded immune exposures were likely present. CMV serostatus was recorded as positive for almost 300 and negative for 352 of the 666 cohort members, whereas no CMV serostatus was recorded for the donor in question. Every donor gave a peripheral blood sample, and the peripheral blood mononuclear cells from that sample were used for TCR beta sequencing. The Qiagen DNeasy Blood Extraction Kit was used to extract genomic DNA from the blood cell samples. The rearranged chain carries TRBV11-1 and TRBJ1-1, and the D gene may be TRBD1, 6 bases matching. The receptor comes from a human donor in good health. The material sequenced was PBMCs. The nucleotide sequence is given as TGTGCCAGCAGCTTGCCCGGTCAAAAAGGGACAGAAGCTTTCTTT. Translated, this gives CASSLPGQKGTEAFF.